This T cell receptor beta chain was documented in a study of T cell repertoires in cytomegalovirus infection. This clonotype was detected only a few times. One entry per CDR3 protein, called by TCRdb with MiXCR from the reads. The sample has a few hundred thousand distinct CDR3 sequences; approximately 9% are singletons. The CDR3 has 15 amino acids. Germline V lookup: CDR1 WSHSY, CDR2 SAAADI. V shed 3 bases and J shed 1 base, with 12 bases lying between them. Specimen: PBMCs. The chain has TRBV10-2 and TRBJ1-1; possible D gene TRBD1, 6 bases. The source of this sequence is a human donor in good health (CMV status not recorded). Some clones in this sample may be carry-over from other donors' samples. The CDR3 DNA reads as TGCGCCAGCAGTGACACAGGGATGTGGAACACTGAAGCTTTCTTT. It encodes CASSDTGMWNTEAFF.